These 3 T cell receptor beta chains share one sample of origin, sequenced in a study of OX40 agonist ivuxolimab in advanced cancers. TCRdb's copy holds only in-frame clones and misses some; the assay was immunoSEQ multiplex PCR. The sample has 50,000 or so clones; roughly four fifths are singletons. This specimen was CD4+ or CD8+ T cells sorted from blood, taken in a trial of the OX40 agonist ivuxolimab. The receptors were sampled from an adult with an advanced solid tumor such as melanoma, head and neck, liver or kidney cancer.

The chain has TRBV7-9 and TRBJ2-7; 9 bases match TRBD1. The CDR3 is made up of 14 amino acids. With 5 bases clipped from V and 4 bases from J, the junction kept 6 bases outside the gene matches. Germline assignment: CDR1 SEHNR and CDR2 FQNEAQ (reference sequence). CDR3 DNA sequence: TGTGCCAGCAGCCTCGACAGGGGGGAATACGAGCAGTACTTC. Protein: CASSLDRGEYEQYF.

This rearrangement joins TRBV10-2 to TRBJ2-7; the match to TRBD2 covers 7 bases. The V gene end was trimmed by 7 bases and the J gene end by 5 bases; junction bases not matched to a gene: 5. The CDR3 runs 12 residues. Germline V gives CDR1 WSHSY, CDR2 SAAADI. The CDR3 DNA reads TGCGCCAGCAAAGCGGGATTAAACGAGCAGTACTTC. It codes for CASKAGLNEQYF.

The chain uses TRBV10-3 and TRBJ1-5; D is possibly TRBD1 (6 bases). Germline V gene sequence: CDR1 ENHRY, CDR2 SYGVKD. The V end lost 0 bases, the J end lost 0 bases, and 18 bases lay between the germline ends. The CDR3 spans 19 residues. This chain's CDR3 is CAISESGTAGGGSNQPQHF. CDR3 sequence (DNA): TGTGCCATCAGTGAGTCAGGGACGGCTGGAGGGGGTAGCAATCAGCCCCAGCATTTT.